A single sample is the source of the 3 T cell receptor beta chains below, sequenced in a study of metastatic and nonmetastatic thyroid tumors. With MiXCR, TCRdb called clones anew from the PCR reads. The table has about 19,000 clones, 15% to 20% seen once. There were no patients who had received any treatment before thyroid surgery. The material sequenced was blood. The receptors here all came from a male donor with papillary thyroid cancer or a benign thyroid nodule (not recorded which). Some clones in this sample may be carry-over from other donors' samples.

This clone is medium-sized within its sample. This CDR3 is also generated by other DNA sequences in the sample. This chain joins TRBV5-1 and TRBJ1-3, with 7 positions matching TRBD1. The V gene's germline CDR1 is SGHRS and CDR2 YFSETQ. Trimming took 3 bases from V and 0 from J; bases not matched to a gene: 6. CDR3 length: 16 amino acids. CDR3 bases: TGCGCCAGCAGCTGGGATCGGGACAGCTCTGGAAACACCATATATTTT. Translation gives CASSWDRDSSGNTIYF. Full variable domain (missing parts from reference TRBV5-1 and TRBJ1-3): KAGVTQTPRYLIKTRGQQVTLSCSPISGHRSVSWYQQTPGQGLQFLFEYFSETQRNKGNFPGRFSGRQFSNSRSEMNVSTLELGDSALYLCASSWDRDSSGNTIYFGEGSWLTVV.

This clone has at least ten counts. This sequence joins TRBV6-2 or TRBV6-3 and TRBJ1-2, with 8 bases identical to TRBD1. Germline assignment: CDR1 MNHEY and CDR2 SVGEGT. The CDR3 sequence is 15 residues long. J lost 3 bases, V lost 5 bases, and 8 bases had no gene match. The CDR3 DNA reads as TGTGCCAGCAGTCCTGGACAGGGTGTTTACTATGGCTACACCTTC. Translated: CASSPGQGVYYGYTF.

A word on this clone: This may be a read error: a much more frequent sequence differs by one nucleotide. V is TRBV19 and J is TRBJ2-7; 11 nucleotides match TRBD1. The CDR3 spans 14 residues. Germline CDR1 is LNHDA and CDR2 is SQIVND (reference sequence). CDR3 bases: TGTGCCAGTAGTATCGGGACAGGGGGTTACGAGCAGCACTTC. Translating gives CASSIGTGGYEQHF.